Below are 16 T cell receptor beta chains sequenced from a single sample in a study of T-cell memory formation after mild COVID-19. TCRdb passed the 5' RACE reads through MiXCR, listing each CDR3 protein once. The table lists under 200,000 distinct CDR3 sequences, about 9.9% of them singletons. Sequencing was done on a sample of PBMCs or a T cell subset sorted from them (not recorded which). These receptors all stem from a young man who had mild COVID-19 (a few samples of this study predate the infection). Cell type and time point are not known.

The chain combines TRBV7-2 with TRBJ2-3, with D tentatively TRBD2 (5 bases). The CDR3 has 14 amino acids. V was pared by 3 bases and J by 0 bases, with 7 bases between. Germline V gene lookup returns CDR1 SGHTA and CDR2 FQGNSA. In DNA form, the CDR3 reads TGTGCCAGCAGCTTGACTATAAGCACAGATACGCAGTATTTT. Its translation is CASSLTISTDTQYF.

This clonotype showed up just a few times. The CDR3 DNA is TGCAGTGCTAGAGATCACCGGGATACGCAGTATTTT. It is translated as CSARDHRDTQYF. The J gene is TRBJ2-3, the V gene TRBV20-1; D is unclear. CDR1 is DFQATT and CDR2 is SNEGSKA in the germline V gene (reference sequence). The V gene lost 0 bases and the J gene lost 6 bases, with 7 bases spanning the gap. This CDR3 is built from 12 residues.

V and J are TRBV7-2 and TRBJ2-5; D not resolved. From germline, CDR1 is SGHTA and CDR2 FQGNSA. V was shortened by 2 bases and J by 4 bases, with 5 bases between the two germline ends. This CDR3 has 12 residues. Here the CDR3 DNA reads TGTGCCAGCAGCTTATCACCAGAGACCCAGTACTTC. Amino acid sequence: CASSLSPETQYF.

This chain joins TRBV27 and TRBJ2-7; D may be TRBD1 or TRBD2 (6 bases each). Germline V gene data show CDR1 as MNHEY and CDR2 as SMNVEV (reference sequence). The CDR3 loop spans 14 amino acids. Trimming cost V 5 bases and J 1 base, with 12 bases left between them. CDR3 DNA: TGTGCCAGCAGTAAGACAGGAGGGTCCTACGAGCAGTACGTC. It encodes CASSKTGGSYEQYV.

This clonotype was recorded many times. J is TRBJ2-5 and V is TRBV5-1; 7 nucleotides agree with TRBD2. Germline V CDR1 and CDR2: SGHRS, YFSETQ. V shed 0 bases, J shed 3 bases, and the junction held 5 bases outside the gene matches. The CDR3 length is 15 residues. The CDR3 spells CASSLARGMEETQYF. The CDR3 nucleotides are TGCGCCAGCAGCTTGGCGCGGGGGATGGAAGAGACCCAGTACTTC. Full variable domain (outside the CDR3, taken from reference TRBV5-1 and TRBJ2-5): KAGVTQTPRYLIKTRGQQVTLSCSPISGHRSVSWYQQTPGQGLQFLFEYFSETQRNKGNFPGRFSGRQFSNSRSEMNVSTLELGDSALYLCASSLARGMEETQYFGPGTRLLVL.

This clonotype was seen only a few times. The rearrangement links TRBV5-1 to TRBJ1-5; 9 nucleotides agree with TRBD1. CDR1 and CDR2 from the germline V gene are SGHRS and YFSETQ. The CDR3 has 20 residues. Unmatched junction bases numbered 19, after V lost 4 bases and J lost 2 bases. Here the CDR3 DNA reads TGCGCCAGCAGCCCCTCGTACCCGGGACAGGGATCCAAGGGCAATCAGCCCCAGCATTTT. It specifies CASSPSYPGQGSKGNQPQHF.

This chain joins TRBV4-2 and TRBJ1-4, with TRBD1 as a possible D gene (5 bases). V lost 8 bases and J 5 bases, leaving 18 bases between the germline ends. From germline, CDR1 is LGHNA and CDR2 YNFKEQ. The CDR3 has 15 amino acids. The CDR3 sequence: CASQVRAGSNEKLFF. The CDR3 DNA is TGTGCCAGCCAAGTCCGGGCAGGGTCGAATGAAAAACTGTTTTTT.

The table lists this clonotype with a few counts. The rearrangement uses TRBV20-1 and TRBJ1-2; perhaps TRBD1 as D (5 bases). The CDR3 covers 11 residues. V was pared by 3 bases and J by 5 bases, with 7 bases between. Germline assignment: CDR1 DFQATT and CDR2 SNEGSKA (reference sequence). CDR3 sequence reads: CSASGGYGYTF. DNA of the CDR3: TGCAGTGCTAGCGGGGGGTATGGCTACACCTTC.

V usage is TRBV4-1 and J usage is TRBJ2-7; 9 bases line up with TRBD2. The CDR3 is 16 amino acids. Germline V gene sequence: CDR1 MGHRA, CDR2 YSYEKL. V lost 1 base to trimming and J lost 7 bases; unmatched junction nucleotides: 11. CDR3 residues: CASSQGGLAQRGEQYF. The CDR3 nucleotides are TGCGCCAGCAGCCAAGGGGGACTAGCTCAACGAGGGGAGCAGTACTTC.

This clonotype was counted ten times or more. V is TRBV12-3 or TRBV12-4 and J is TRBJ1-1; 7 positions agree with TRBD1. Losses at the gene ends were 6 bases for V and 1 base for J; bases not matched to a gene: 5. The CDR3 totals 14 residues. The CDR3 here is CASRQGTANTEAFF. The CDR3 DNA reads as TGTGCCAGCAGACAGGGGACGGCGAACACTGAAGCTTTCTTT.

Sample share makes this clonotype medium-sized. The CDR3 DNA reads as TGCAGTGCTAGTGGACTAGCGGGGAATGAGCAGTTCTTC. This sequence encodes CSASGLAGNEQFF. The V gene is TRBV20-1, the J gene TRBJ2-1, with 12 bases that match TRBD2. The junction had 1 base not matched to a gene; V was cut back by 3 bases and J by 7 bases. Germline CDR1 and CDR2: DFQATT and SNEGSKA (reference sequence). The length of the CDR3 is 13 residues.

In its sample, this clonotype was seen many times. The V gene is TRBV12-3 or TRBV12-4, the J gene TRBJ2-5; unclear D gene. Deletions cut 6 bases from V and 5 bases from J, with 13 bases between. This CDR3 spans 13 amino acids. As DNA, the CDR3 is TGTGCCAGCAGCGCGTGGGTCCCCGAGACCCAGTACTTC. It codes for CASSAWVPETQYF.

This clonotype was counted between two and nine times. Written as DNA, the CDR3 is TGCGCCAGCAGCTCCAGGGACACTGAAGCTTTCTTT. Its translation: CASSSRDTEAFF. This chain joins TRBV5-1 and TRBJ1-1; TRBD1 might be the D (5 bases). Germline V CDR1 and CDR2: SGHRS, YFSETQ. This CDR3 comprises 12 residues. Deletions cut 3 bases from V and 3 bases from J, with 6 bases between.

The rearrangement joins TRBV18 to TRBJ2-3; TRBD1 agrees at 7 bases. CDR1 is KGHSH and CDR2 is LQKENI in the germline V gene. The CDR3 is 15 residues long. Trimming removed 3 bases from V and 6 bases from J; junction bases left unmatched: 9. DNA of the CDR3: TGTGCCAGCTCACCCACAGGGGCCCTTCGGGATACGCAGTATTTT. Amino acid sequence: CASSPTGALRDTQYF.

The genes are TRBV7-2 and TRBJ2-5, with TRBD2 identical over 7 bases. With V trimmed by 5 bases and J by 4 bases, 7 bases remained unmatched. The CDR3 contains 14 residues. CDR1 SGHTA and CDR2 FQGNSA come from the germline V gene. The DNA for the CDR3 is TGTGCCAGCAGCGGCCAGCGGGGAGTAGAGACCCAGTACTTC. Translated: CASSGQRGVETQYF.

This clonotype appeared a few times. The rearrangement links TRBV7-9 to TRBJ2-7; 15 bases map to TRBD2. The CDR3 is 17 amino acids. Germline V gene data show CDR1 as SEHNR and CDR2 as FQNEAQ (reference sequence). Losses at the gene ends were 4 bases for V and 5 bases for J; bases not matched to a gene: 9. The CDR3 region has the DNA TGTGCCAGCAGCTCGTCGGGACTAGCGGGGGGCCCGGACGAGCAGTACTTC. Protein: CASSSSGLAGGPDEQYF.